Listed below are T cell receptor beta chains from one sample, sequenced in a study of blood T cell repertoires in COVID-19. The protocol was immunoSEQ multiplex PCR, while the TCRdb copy is restricted to in-frame clones and leaves out a portion. The sample holds almost 50,000 clones, around 68% seen once. The specimen sequenced was peripheral blood. The source of these receptors is a woman in her sixties or seventies with acute or convalescent COVID-19. Each CDR3 is given with its conserved first and last residue. The D gene is left open where the match is weak.

v_call,j_call,d_call,cdr3_aa
TRBV7-9,TRBJ2-1,NA,CASSLAGGIGNEQFF
TRBV7-2,TRBJ2-7,TRBD2,CASSLGPHSGSYEQYF
TRBV12-3/TRBV12-4,TRBJ1-4,NA,CASSGGYPQLFF
TRBV28,TRBJ1-4,TRBD1,CASSLFQTGGSGEKLFF
TRBV2,TRBJ2-1,TRBD2,CASDGGALGNEQFF
TRBV5-1,TRBJ2-3,NA,CASSLDPDLPTHTQYF
TRBV7-3,TRBJ2-5,TRBD2,CASSLERLASKETQYF
TRBV2,TRBJ1-6,NA,CASSAAGRNSPLHF
TRBV19,TRBJ1-2,NA,CASSMEGQYYGYTF
TRBV5-1,TRBJ1-1,NA,CASSSLTGKGTEAFF
TRBV6-1,TRBJ1-1,NA,CASSEMALNTEAFF
TRBV4-2,TRBJ2-7,NA,CASSHGTYSYEQYF
TRBV18,TRBJ1-2,NA,CASSPVPSTQGYGYTF
TRBV7-6,TRBJ2-7,NA,CASSSQGYEQYF
TRBV6-2/TRBV6-3,TRBJ2-7,NA,CASSYAPVSGGYYEQYF
TRBV7-2,TRBJ1-5,NA,CASRYRDDSNQPQHF
TRBV30,TRBJ2-5,TRBD2,CAWSSGRRETQYF
TRBV29-1,TRBJ2-3,TRBD2,CSVLSGSDTDTQYF
TRBV7-2,TRBJ1-5,TRBD1,CASSLFYSQGGELAQHF
TRBV3-1/TRBV3-2,TRBJ2-2,NA,CASSQAMRRDTGELFF
TRBV20-1,TRBJ2-1,NA,CSARETRGQFF
TRBV19,TRBJ2-2,NA,CASSPRFSTGELFF
TRBV4-2,TRBJ2-6,TRBD1,CASSPTTGGPSGANVLTF
TRBV18,TRBJ2-1,TRBD1,CASSPMSAGGNSYNEQFF
TRBV4-1,TRBJ1-1,NA,CASSQDSGNTEAFF
TRBV20-1,TRBJ2-3,TRBD2,CSASSPSGGLSTDTQYF
TRBV6-1,TRBJ1-5,NA,CASSEGTDNQPQHF
TRBV19,TRBJ1-2,NA,CASIGGPNYGYTF
TRBV18,TRBJ1-3,NA,CASSRVPIGATGNTIYF
TRBV3-1/TRBV3-2,TRBJ2-1,NA,CASSQGDGSRNEQFF
TRBV7-9,TRBJ2-5,NA,CASSSDSFQETQYF
TRBV5-4,TRBJ1-1,NA,CASSQNRGSTEAFF
TRBV7-9,TRBJ2-1,TRBD2,CASSLEGAGLAGVNEQFF
TRBV13,TRBJ2-1,NA,CASSLSSGVRQQFF
TRBV18,TRBJ1-4,NA,CASSDSIGDEKLFF
TRBV5-1,TRBJ2-7,NA,CASSRLAAQYEQYF
TRBV7-8,TRBJ2-7,NA,CASSLSYEQYF
TRBV9,TRBJ2-7,TRBD1,CASSKGQGGNEQYF
TRBV5-1,TRBJ2-5,TRBD2,CASSLGTSGNRETQYF
TRBV5-4,TRBJ2-5,NA,CASTGSGTETQYF
TRBV6-5,TRBJ2-3,TRBD2,CASRREGTDTQYF
TRBV28,TRBJ1-4,TRBD1,CASSLPDRGPNEKLFF
TRBV3-1/TRBV3-2,TRBJ2-1,NA,CASSPPGTYNEQFF
TRBV7-2,TRBJ2-7,TRBD1,CASSSLDRENYEQYF
TRBV5-1,TRBJ2-1,NA,CASSITGPAGNEQFF